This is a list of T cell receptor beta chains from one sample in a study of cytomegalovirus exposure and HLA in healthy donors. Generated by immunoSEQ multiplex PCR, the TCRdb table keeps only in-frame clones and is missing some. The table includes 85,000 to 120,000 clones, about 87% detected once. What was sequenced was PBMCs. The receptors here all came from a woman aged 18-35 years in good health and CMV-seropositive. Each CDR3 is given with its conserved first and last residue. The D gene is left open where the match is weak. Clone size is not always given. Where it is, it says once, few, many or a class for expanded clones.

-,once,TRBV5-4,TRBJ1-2,CASRRDNRRGYGYTF,TGTGCCAGCAGAAGAGACAACCGGAGGGGCTATGGCTACACCTTC
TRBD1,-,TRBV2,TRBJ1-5,CASSPDRGDQPQHF,TGTGCCAGCAGTCCGGACAGGGGCGATCAGCCCCAGCATTTT
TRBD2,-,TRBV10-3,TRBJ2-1,CATGPRLAGDNEQFF,TGTGCCACCGGACCCCGACTAGCGGGGGACAATGAGCAGTTCTTC
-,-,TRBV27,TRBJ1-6,CASSLSGQGGTGSPLHF,TGTGCCAGCAGTTTATCCGGGCAGGGCGGAACCGGTTCACCCCTCCACTTT
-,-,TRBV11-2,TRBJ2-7,CASSFFGSYEQYF,TGTGCCAGCAGCTTTTTCGGGTCCTACGAGCAGTACTTC
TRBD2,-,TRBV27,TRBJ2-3,CASSSQRGGPDTQYF,TGTGCCAGCAGTTCCCAGCGGGGGGGCCCAGATACGCAGTATTTT
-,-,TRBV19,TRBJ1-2,CASSIGGPGYTF,TGTGCCAGTAGTATAGGAGGGCCTGGCTACACCTTC
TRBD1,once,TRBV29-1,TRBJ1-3,CSVGQGAWGNTIYF,TGCAGCGTTGGACAGGGGGCATGGGGAAACACCATATATTTT
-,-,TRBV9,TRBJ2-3,CASSMGPSTDTQYF,TGTGCCAGCAGCATGGGGCCTAGCACAGATACGCAGTATTTT
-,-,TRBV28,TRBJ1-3,CASSPPGIHSGNTIYF,TGTGCCAGCAGTCCTCCGGGAATCCACTCTGGAAACACCATATATTTT
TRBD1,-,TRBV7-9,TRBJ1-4,CASSFGQGGLVNEKLFF,TGTGCCAGCAGTTTTGGACAGGGGGGGCTTGTTAATGAAAAACTGTTTTTT
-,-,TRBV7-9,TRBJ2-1,CASSLQGGLYNEQFF,TGTGCCAGCAGCTTACAGGGGGGTCTCTACAATGAGCAGTTCTTC
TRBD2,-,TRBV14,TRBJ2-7,CASSQGPSGGFTYEQYF,TGTGCCAGCAGCCAAGGGCCTAGCGGGGGATTTACCTACGAGCAGTACTTC
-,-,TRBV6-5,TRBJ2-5,CASRTGIQETQYF,TGTGCCAGCAGGACGGGAATCCAAGAGACCCAGTACTTC
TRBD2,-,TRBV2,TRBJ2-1,CASSVGSGGANEQFF,TGTGCCAGCAGTGTGGGTAGCGGGGGGGCCAATGAGCAGTTCTTC
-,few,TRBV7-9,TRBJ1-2,CASSTDIYGYTF,TGTGCCAGCAGCACCGACATATATGGCTACACCTTC
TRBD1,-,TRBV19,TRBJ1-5,CASSTAGRGHSNQPQHF,TGTGCCAGTAGCACGGCCGGCAGGGGGCATAGCAATCAGCCCCAGCATTTT
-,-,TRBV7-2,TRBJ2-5,CASSLAGTRKETQYF,TGTGCCAGCAGCTTAGCCGGGACACGGAAAGAGACCCAGTACTTC
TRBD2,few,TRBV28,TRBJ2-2,CASSLGGVVLNTGELFF,TGTGCCAGCAGTTTAGGGGGGGTGGTGTTGAACACCGGGGAGCTGTTTTTT
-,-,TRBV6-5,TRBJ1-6,CASSSTSGPPLHF,TGTGCCAGCAGCTCTACCTCAGGGCCGCCCCTCCACTTT
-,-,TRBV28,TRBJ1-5,CASSQDIGNQPQHF,TGTGCCAGCAGCCAAGACATTGGCAATCAGCCCCAGCATTTT
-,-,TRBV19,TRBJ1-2,CASSPRQDYGYTF,TGTGCCAGTAGTCCCCGACAGGATTATGGCTACACCTTC
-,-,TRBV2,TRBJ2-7,CASRLRLPAYEQYF,TGTGCCAGCCGATTGAGGTTACCCGCTTACGAGCAGTACTTC
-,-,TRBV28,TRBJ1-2,CASSLFRRLGYTF,TGTGCCAGCAGTTTATTCCGGCGGCTTGGCTACACCTTC
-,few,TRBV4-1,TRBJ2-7,CASSQGTTETYEQYF,TGCGCCAGCAGCCAAGGGACAACTGAAACCTACGAGCAGTACTTC
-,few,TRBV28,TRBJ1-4,CASSYRRVNEKLFF,TGTGCCAGCAGTTATCGCAGGGTAAACGAAAAACTGTTTTTT
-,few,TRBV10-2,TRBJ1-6,CASTPRDSYNSPLHF,TGCGCCAGCACGCCCCGGGACTCCTATAATTCACCCCTCCACTTT
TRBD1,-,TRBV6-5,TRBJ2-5,CASTTGGARETQYF,TGTGCCAGCACGACAGGGGGCGCGAGGGAGACCCAGTACTTC
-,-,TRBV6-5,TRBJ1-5,CASSYGGGQPQHF,TGTGCCAGCAGTTACGGTGGGGGCCAGCCCCAGCATTTT